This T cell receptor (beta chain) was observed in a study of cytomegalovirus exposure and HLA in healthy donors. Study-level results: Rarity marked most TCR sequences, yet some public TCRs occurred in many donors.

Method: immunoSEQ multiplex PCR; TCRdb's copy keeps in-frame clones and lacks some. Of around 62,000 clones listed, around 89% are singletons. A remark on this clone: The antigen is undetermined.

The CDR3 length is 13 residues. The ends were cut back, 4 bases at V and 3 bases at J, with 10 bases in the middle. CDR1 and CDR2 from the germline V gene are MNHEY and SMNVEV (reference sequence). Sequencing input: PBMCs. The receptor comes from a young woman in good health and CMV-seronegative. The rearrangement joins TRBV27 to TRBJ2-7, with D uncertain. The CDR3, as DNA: TGTGCCAGCAGTTGGTCCAGGCGCTACGAGCAGTACTTC. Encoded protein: CASSWSRRYEQYF.